Below, 18 T cell receptor beta chains from the same sample are listed, as sequenced in a study of shared clonotypes between healthy human individuals (dated by TCRdb to the early 2020s). The library was obtained by the immunoSEQ multiplex PCR assay. Imported from immuneACCESS, the table was reduced by TCRdb to in-frame sequences with V and J called. These copies leave out some clones; in studies compared against another copy, an unresolved V gene accounts for under half, and the cause of the remainder is not known. Present in this sample are around 2.5 million clones, over 85% of which were seen just once. The ten largest clones add up to more than 0.35% of the sample. The sequenced material came from naive CD4+ T cells from PBMCs. The cell subset or site label, read with the paper, signifies: CD45RA+ positively selected. The receptor source for this set is a man aged 18 to 29 in good health. Some clones in this sample may be carry-over from other donors' samples.

The rearrangement links TRBV7-3 to TRBJ2-3, with 15 bases aligning to TRBD2. This CDR3 is built from 17 residues. CDR1 SGHTA and CDR2 FQGTGA come from the germline V gene. Trimming at V came to 5 bases and at J to 0 bases, leaving 3 bases not matched to a gene. The CDR3 sequence: CASSPGLAGGSTDTQYF. The CDR3 DNA is TGTGCCAGCAGCCCCGGACTAGCGGGAGGGAGCACAGATACGCAGTATTTT. The variable domain in full, with the rest retrieved from reference TRBV7-3 and TRBJ2-3, is GAGVSQTPSNKVTEKGKYVELRCDPISGHTALYWYRQSLGQGPEFLIYFQGTGAADDSGLPNDRFFAVRPEGSVSTLKIQRTERGDSAVYLCASSPGLAGGSTDTQYFGPGTRLTVL.

This rearrangement joins TRBV6-5 to TRBJ1-1, with D possibly matching TRBD1 (5 bases). CDR1 is MNHEY, CDR2 SVGAGI, per germline. The CDR3 is 16 residues long. Trimming shortened V by 3 bases and J by 5 bases, and 19 bases separated the two germline ends. CDR3 residues: CASSYATTAGGTEAFF. The CDR3 DNA follows: TGTGCCAGCAGTTATGCGACCACCGCGGGGGGGACTGAAGCTTTCTTT.

The chain links TRBV5-1 to TRBJ1-4; no definite D call. Trimming took 4 bases from V and 0 from J, leaving 7 bases between them. CDR3 length equals 14 residues. Germline values: CDR1 SGHRS, CDR2 YFSETQ. The CDR3 region is CASSTTTTNEKLFF. Here the CDR3 DNA reads TGCGCCAGCAGCACGACAACAACTAATGAAAAACTGTTTTTT.

The chain joins TRBV15 to TRBJ1-1; D perhaps matches TRBD1 (5 bases). Germline-derived CDR1 and CDR2 are LNHNV and YYDKDF (reference sequence). The CDR3 covers 13 residues. Trimming stripped 4 bases from V and 9 bases from J, with 15 bases between. The CDR3 DNA reads TGTGCCACCAGCATTGGGACGGCCCAGAAAGCTTTCTTT. Its protein product is CATSIGTAQKAFF.

This chain uses TRBV13 with TRBJ2-7, with D possibly TRBD2 on 7 matching bases. Trimming cost V 1 base and J 6 bases, with 10 bases left between them. In germline, CDR1 is PRHDT, CDR2 FYEKMQ (reference sequence). The CDR3 sequence is 13 residues long. CDR3 bases: TGTGCCAGCAGCTTAGTGAGGGGGGGCGAGCAGTACTTC. Translation: CASSLVRGGEQYF.

The chain carries TRBV28 and TRBJ2-7; 11 bases align to TRBD1. CDR1 is MDHEN and CDR2 is SYDVKM in the germline V gene. After removal of 6 bases from V and 5 bases from J, the junction contained 6 bases not matched to a gene. This CDR3 has 14 amino acids. The CDR3 protein is CASRRRDRGNEQYF. In DNA form, the CDR3 reads TGTGCCAGCAGGAGACGGGACAGGGGGAACGAGCAGTACTTC.

The rearrangement uses TRBV28 and TRBJ1-2, with D unclear. The CDR3 spans 12 residues. The V end was cut by 6 bases, the J end by 8 bases, with 13 bases between. Germline values: CDR1 MDHEN, CDR2 SYDVKM. In DNA, the CDR3 is TGTGCCAGCAGCACGAACACGGGCGGCTACACCTTC. Its protein is CASSTNTGGYTF.

The chain employs TRBV7-2 and TRBJ2-7; D is uncertain. This CDR3 contains 15 residues. Germline values: CDR1 SGHTA, CDR2 FQGNSA. With 1 base removed from V and 2 bases from J, the gap between germline ends came to 12 bases. This CDR3 is CASSLDPQRPYEQYF. CDR3 DNA sequence: TGTGCCAGCAGCTTAGATCCCCAGCGACCCTACGAGCAGTACTTC.

The CDR3 region is CASSPQGVKLFF. For the CDR3, the DNA is TGTGCCAGCTCACCACAGGGGGTGAAACTGTTTTTT. This chain joins TRBV18 and TRBJ1-4; a weak D match, TRBD1 (6 bases). Germline V gene sequence: CDR1 KGHSH, CDR2 LQKENI. With 1 base removed from V and 11 bases from J, the gap between germline ends came to 8 bases. CDR3 size: 12 residues. The full variable domain, rest sourced from reference TRBV18 and TRBJ1-4, is NAGVMQNPRHLVRRRGQEARLRCSPMKGHSHVYWYRQLPEEGLKFMVYLQKENIIDESGMPKERFSAEFPKEGPSILRIQQVVRGDSAAYFCASSPQGVKLFFGSGTQLSVL.

J is TRBJ2-1 and V is TRBV7-9; TRBD2 matches 14 bases. J gave up 8 bases and V 5 bases, and 8 bases lay outside the gene matches. This CDR3 contains 16 residues. Germline V gene sequence: CDR1 SEHNR, CDR2 FQNEAQ (reference sequence). The CDR3 nucleotides read TGTGCCAGCAGCCAGGGACTAGCGGGAGATCGCGATGAGCAGTTCTTC. Amino acids: CASSQGLAGDRDEQFF.

The chain couples TRBV5-1 to TRBJ1-1, with a possible D match to TRBD1 (6 bases). V was cut by 0 bases and J by 4 bases, with 13 bases left in between. Looked up from germline, CDR1 is SGHRS and CDR2 is YFSETQ. The CDR3 loop spans 15 amino acids. In nucleotides, the CDR3 is TGCGCCAGCAGCTTGGTGGCAGGGGCTAGCACTGAAGCTTTCTTT. It codes for CASSLVAGASTEAFF.

This clone was picked up one time. The chain employs TRBV28 and TRBJ1-5; no reliable D call. Germline assignment: CDR1 MDHEN and CDR2 SYDVKM. The V end was cut by 5 bases, the J end by 4 bases, with 12 bases between. This CDR3 is built from 14 residues. CDR3 region: CASSPGRTNQPQHF. The CDR3 DNA follows: TGTGCCAGCAGTCCTGGACGGACTAATCAGCCCCAGCATTTT. The whole variable domain, remainder taken from reference TRBV28 and TRBJ1-5, is DVKVTQSSRYLVKRTGEKVFLECVQDMDHENMFWYRQDPGLGLRLIYFSYDVKMKEKGDIPEGYSVSREKKERFSLILESASTNQTSMYLCASSPGRTNQPQHFGDGTRLSIL.

The chain uses TRBV5-1 and TRBJ1-3, with a tentative D call TRBD1 (5 bases). V was shortened by 3 bases and J by 3 bases, with 16 bases between the two germline ends. Germline lookup yields CDR1 SGHRS and CDR2 YFSETQ. This CDR3 contains 16 residues. CDR3 DNA: TGCGCCAGCAGCTCAAGACAGACAGTCATTGGAAACACCATATATTTT. It yields the protein CASSSRQTVIGNTIYF.

The chain carries TRBV27 and TRBJ2-5; tentatively, D is TRBD2 (6 bases). The CDR3 has 14 residues. The germline CDR1 and CDR2 sequences are MNHEY and SMNVEV (reference sequence). V lost 6 bases, J lost 2 bases, and 13 bases lay in between. The CDR3 region is CASRPTGVQETQYF. The CDR3, as DNA: TGTGCCAGCAGGCCGACGGGAGTACAAGAGACCCAGTACTTC.

This chain uses TRBV6-1 with TRBJ2-5, with TRBD1 as a possible D gene (6 bases). The better agreement between TRBJ2-7 and the DNA end casts doubt on the J call. Germline V lookup: CDR1 MNHNS, CDR2 SASEGT. The CDR3 contains 13 residues. CDR3 residues: CATRGTPNYEQYF. The CDR3 DNA is TGTGCCACTCGAGGGACACCTAACTACGAGCAGTACTTC.

The chain joins TRBV9 to TRBJ1-2; 8 bases align to TRBD1. V shed 0 bases, J shed 4 bases, and the junction held 5 bases outside the gene matches. The germline gives CDR1 SGDLS, CDR2 YYNGEE. There are 15 residues in the CDR3. CDR3 protein: CASSVEAGGSYGYTF. CDR3 nucleotides: TGTGCCAGCAGCGTAGAGGCAGGGGGCAGCTATGGCTACACCTTC.

The chain links TRBV7-9 to TRBJ2-1; 11 positions agree with TRBD1. V dropped 1 base and J dropped 3; count of bases not matched to a gene: 5. The germline gives CDR1 SEHNR, CDR2 FQNEAQ (reference sequence). The CDR3 contains 17 residues. The CDR3 spells CASSLVGGQGVYNEQFF. The CDR3 bases are TGTGCCAGCAGCTTAGTCGGGGGACAGGGGGTCTACAATGAGCAGTTCTTC.

The J gene is TRBJ2-7, the V gene TRBV5-1; 9 bases align to TRBD2. The CDR3 is 14 residues long. Germline V gene sequence: CDR1 SGHRS, CDR2 YFSETQ. V shed 5 bases and J 6 bases; nucleotides not matched to a gene: 9. The CDR3 here is CASRDLTSGSEQYF. DNA of the CDR3: TGCGCCAGCAGGGATCTGACTAGCGGTTCCGAGCAGTACTTC.